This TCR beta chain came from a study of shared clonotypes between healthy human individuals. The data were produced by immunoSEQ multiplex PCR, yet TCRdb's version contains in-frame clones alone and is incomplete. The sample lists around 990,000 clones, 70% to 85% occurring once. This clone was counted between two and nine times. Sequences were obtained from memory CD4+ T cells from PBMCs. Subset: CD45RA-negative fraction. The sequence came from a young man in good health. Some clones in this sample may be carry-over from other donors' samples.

This CDR3 reads CASSITGGFTDTQYF. CDR3 in DNA: TGTGCCAGCAGTATTACAGGGGGGTTCACAGATACGCAGTATTTT. The chain combines TRBV6-5 with TRBJ2-3; TRBD1 agrees at 8 bases. Per the germline V gene, CDR1 is MNHEY and CDR2 is SVGAGI. The CDR3 is 15 residues long. The trim removed 5 bases at V and 2 bases at J, leaving 6 bases unmatched.